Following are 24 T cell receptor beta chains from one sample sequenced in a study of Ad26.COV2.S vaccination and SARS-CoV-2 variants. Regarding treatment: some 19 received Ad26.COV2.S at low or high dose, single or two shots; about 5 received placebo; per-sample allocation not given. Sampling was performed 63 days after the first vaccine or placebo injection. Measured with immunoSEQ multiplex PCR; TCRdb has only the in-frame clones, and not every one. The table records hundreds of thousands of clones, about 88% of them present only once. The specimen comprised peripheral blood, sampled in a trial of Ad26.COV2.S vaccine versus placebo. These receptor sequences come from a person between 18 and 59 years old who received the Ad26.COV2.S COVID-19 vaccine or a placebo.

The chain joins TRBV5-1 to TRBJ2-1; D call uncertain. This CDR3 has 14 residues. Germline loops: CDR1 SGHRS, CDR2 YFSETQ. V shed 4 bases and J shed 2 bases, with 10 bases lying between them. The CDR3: CASSPGSPYNEQFF. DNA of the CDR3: TGCGCCAGCAGCCCAGGTAGTCCCTACAATGAGCAGTTCTTC. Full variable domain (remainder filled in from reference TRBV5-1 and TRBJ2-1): KAGVTQTPRYLIKTRGQQVTLSCSPISGHRSVSWYQQTPGQGLQFLFEYFSETQRNKGNFPGRFSGRQFSNSRSEMNVSTLELGDSALYLCASSPGSPYNEQFFGPGTRLTVL.

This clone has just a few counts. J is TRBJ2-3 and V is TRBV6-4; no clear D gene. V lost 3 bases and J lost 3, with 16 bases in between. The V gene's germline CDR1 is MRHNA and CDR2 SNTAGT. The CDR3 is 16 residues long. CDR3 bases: TGTGCCAGCAGTGATTCGGCGGATAAGCCAACAGATACGCAGTATTTT. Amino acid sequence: CASSDSADKPTDTQYF.

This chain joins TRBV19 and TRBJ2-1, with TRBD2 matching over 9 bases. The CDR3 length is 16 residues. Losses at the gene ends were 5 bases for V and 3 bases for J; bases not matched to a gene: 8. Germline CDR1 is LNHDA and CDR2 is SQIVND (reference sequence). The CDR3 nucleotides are TGTGCCAGTAGTTCCCAGGGCGGGAGGGTCTACAATGAGCAGTTCTTC. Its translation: CASSSQGGRVYNEQFF.

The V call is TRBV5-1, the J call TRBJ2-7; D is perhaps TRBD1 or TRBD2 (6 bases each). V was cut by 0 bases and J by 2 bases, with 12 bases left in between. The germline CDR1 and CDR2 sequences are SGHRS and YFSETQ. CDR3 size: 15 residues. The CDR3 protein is CASSLEGGRAYEQYF. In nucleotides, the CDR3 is TGCGCCAGCAGCTTGGAAGGGGGGCGAGCCTACGAGCAGTACTTC.

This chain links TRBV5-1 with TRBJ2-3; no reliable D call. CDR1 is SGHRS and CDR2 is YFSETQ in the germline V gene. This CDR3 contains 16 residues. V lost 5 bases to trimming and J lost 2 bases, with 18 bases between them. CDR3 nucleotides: TGCGCCAGCAGTGGTGGAACCTCGACCAACACAGATACGCAGTATTTT. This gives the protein CASSGGTSTNTDTQYF.

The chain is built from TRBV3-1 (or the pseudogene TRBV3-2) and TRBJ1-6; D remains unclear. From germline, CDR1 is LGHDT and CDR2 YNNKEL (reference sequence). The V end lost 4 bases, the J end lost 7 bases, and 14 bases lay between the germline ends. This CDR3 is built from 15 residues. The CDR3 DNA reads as TGTGCCAGCAGCCCTAGCGGGGTCAGGAATTCACCCCTCCACTTT. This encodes CASSPSGVRNSPLHF.

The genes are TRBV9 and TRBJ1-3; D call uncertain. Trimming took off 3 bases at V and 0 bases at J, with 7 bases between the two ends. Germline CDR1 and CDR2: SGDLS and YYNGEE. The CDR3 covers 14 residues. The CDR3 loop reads CASSALSSGNTIYF. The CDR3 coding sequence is TGTGCCAGCAGCGCCTTGAGCTCTGGAAACACCATATATTTT. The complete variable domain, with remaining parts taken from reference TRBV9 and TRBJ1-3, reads DSGVTQTPKHLITATGQRVTLRCSPRSGDLSVYWYQQSLDQGLQFLIQYYNGEERAKGNILERFSAQQFPDLHSELNLSSLELGDSALYFCASSALSSGNTIYFGEGSWLTVV.

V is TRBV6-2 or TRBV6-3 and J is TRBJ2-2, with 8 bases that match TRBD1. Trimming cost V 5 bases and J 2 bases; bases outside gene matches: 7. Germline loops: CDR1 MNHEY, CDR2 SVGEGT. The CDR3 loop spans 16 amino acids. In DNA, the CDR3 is TGTGCCAGCAGTACCGGGACAGGTATTAACACCGGGGAGCTGTTTTTT. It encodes CASSTGTGINTGELFF.

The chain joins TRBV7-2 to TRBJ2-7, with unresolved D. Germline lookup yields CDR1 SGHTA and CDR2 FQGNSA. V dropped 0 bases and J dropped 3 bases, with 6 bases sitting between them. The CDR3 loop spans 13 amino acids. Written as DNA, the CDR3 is TGTGCCAGCAGCTTAGCGAGAGGCTACGAGCAGTACTTC. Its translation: CASSLARGYEQYF. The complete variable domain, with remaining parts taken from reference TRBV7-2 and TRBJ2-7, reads GAGVSQSPSNKVTEKGKDVELRCDPISGHTALYWYRQSLGQGLEFLIYFQGNSAPDKSGLPSDRFSAERTGGSVSTLTIQRTQQEDSAVYLCASSLARGYEQYFGPGTRLTVT.

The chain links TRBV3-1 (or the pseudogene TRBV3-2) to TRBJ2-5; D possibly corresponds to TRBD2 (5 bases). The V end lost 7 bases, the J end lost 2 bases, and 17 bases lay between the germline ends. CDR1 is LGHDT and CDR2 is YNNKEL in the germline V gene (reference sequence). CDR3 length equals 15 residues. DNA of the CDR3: TGTGCCAGCACCACCGGGGTGGGATCTCAAGAGACCCAGTACTTC. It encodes CASTTGVGSQETQYF.

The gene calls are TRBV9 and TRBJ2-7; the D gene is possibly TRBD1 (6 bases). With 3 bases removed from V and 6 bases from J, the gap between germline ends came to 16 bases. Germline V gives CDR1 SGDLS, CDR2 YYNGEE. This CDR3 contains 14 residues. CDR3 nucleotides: TGTGCCAGCAGCGCCATACTACAGGGTACCGAGCAGTACTTC. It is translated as CASSAILQGTEQYF.

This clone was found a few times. CDR3: CASSRFTGELFF. The CDR3 DNA follows: TGTGCCAGCAGCCGGTTCACCGGGGAGCTGTTTTTT. The rearrangement joins TRBV3-1 (or the pseudogene TRBV3-2) to TRBJ2-2; no clear D gene. Germline V gene lookup returns CDR1 LGHDT and CDR2 YNNKEL (reference sequence). The ends were cut back, 4 bases at V and 4 bases at J, with 4 bases in the middle. This CDR3 spans 12 amino acids.

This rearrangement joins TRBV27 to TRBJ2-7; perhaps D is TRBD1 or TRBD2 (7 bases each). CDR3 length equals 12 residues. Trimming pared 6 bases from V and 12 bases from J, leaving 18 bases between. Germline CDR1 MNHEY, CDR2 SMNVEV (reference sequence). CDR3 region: CASSVGGGPGYF. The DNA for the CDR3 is TGTGCCAGCAGCGTGGGAGGGGGCCCGGGGTACTTC.

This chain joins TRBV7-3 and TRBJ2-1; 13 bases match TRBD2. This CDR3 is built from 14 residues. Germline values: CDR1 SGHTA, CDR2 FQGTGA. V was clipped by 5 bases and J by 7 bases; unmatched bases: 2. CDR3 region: CASSAGLAGNEQFF. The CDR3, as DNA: TGTGCCAGCAGCGCGGGACTAGCGGGAAATGAGCAGTTCTTC.

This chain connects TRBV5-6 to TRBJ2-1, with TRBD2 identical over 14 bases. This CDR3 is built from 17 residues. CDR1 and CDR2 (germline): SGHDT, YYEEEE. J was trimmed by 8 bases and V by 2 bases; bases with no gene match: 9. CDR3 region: CASSFRLAGGLIDEQFF. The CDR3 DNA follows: TGTGCCAGCAGCTTCCGACTAGCGGGAGGGTTAATCGATGAGCAGTTCTTC.

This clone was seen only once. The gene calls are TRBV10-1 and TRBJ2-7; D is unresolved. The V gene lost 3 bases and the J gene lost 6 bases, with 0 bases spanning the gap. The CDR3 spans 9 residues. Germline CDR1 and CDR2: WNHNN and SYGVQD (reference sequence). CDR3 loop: CASSDEQYF. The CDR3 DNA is TGCGCCAGCAGTGACGAGCAGTACTTC.

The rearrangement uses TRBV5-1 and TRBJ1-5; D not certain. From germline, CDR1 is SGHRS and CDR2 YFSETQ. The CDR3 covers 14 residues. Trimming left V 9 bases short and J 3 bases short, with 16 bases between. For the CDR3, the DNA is TGCGCCAAAACGGCTCGCCAAGACAATCAGCCCCAGCATTTT. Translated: CAKTARQDNQPQHF.

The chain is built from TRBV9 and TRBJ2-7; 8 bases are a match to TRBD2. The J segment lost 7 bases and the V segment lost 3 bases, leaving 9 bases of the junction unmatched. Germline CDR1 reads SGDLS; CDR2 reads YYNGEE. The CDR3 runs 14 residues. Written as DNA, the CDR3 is TGTGCCAGCAGCGCGAGCGGGGGCCGAAGGGAGCAGTACTTC. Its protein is CASSASGGRREQYF.

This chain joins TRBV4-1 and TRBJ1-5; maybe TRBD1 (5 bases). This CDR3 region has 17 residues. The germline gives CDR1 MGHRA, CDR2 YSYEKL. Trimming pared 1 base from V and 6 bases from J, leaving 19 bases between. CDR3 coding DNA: TGCGCCAGCAGCCAAGGACCCCCGAGGCTCCAGGGTCAGCCCCAGCATTTT. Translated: CASSQGPPRLQGQPQHF.

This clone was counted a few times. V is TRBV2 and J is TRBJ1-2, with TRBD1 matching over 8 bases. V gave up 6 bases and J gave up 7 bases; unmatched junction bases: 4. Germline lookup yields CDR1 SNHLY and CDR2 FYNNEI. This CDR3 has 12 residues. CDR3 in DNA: TGTGCCAGCAGCGAGACAGGGGTTGGCTACACCTTC. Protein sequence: CASSETGVGYTF. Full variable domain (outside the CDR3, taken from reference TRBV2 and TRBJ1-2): EPEVTQTPSHQVTQMGQEVILRCVPISNHLYFYWYRQILGQKVEFLVSFYNNEISEKSEIFDDQFSVERPDGSNFTLKIRSTKLEDSAMYFCASSETGVGYTFGSGTRLTVV.

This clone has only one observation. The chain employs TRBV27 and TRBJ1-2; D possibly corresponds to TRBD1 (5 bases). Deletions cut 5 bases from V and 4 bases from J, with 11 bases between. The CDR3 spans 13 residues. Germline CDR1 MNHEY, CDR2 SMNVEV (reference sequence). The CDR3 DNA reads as TGTGCCAGCAGTGGCGGGACGGGCTATGGCTACACCTTC. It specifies CASSGGTGYGYTF.

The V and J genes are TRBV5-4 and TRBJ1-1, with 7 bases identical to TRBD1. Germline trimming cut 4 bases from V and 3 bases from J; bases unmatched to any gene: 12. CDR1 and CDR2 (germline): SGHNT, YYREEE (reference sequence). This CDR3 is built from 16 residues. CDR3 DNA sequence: TGTGCCAGCAGCCAAGGTGGGCAGGGGGGATACACTGAAGCTTTCTTT. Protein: CASSQGGQGGYTEAFF.

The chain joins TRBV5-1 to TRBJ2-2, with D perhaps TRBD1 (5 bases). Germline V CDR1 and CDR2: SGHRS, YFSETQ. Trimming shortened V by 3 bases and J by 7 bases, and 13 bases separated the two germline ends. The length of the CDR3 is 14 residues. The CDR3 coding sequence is TGCGCCAGCAGCTCCCAGGGATGGGGCGGGGAGCTGTTTTTT. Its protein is CASSSQGWGGELFF.

Here the CDR3 reads CASSSHLRAQQPQHF. CDR3 coding DNA: TGTGCCAGCAGTTCCCATCTCAGGGCCCAACAGCCCCAGCATTTT. The chain has TRBV27 and TRBJ1-5, with a tentative D call TRBD1 (5 bases). Between the trimmed V and J ends, which lost 4 bases and 7 bases, there was a span of 17 bases. The CDR3 runs 15 residues. CDR1 and CDR2 (germline): MNHEY, SMNVEV (reference sequence).